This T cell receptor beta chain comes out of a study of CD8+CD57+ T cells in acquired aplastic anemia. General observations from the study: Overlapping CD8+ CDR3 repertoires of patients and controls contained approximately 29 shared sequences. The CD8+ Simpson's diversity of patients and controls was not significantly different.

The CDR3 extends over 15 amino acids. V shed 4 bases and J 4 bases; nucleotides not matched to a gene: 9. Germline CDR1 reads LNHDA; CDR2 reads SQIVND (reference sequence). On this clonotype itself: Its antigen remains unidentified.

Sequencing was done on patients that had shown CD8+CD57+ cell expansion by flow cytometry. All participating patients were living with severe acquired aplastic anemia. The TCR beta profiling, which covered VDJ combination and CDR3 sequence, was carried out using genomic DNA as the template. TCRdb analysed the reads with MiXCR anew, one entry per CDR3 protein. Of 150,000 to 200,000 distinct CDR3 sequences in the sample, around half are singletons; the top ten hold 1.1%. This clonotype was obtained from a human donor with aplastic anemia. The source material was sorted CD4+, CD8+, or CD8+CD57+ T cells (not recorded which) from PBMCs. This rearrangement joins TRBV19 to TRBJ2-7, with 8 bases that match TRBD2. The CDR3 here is CASSTSPGLEYEQYF. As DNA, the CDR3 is TGTGCCAGTAGTACTTCCCCGGGACTAGAATACGAGCAGTACTTC.